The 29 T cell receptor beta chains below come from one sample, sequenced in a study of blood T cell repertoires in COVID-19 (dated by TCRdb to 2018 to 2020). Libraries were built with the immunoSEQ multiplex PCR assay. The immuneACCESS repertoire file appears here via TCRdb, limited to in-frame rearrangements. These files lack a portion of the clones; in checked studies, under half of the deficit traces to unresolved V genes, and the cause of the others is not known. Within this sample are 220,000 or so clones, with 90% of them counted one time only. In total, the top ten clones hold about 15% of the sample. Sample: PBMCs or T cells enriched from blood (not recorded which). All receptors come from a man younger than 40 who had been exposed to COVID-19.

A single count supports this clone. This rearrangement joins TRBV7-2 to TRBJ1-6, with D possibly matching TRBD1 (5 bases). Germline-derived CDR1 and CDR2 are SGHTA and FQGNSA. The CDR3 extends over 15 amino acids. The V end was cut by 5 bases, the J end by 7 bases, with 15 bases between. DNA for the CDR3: TGTGCCAGCAGCCTACCCCAGGGTTGGAATTCACCCCTCCACTTT. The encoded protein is CASSLPQGWNSPLHF.

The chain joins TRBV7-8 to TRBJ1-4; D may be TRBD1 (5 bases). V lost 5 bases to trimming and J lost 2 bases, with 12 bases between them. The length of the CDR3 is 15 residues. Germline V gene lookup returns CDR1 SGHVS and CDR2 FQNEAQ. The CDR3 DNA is TGTGCCAGCAGCCGCGGGGGGGGGACTAATGAAAAACTGTTTTTT. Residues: CASSRGGGTNEKLFF.

CDR3 amino acids: CASSPSREVTEAFF. The CDR3, as DNA: TGTGCCAGCTCACCGAGCAGGGAGGTCACTGAAGCTTTCTTT. The chain employs TRBV18 and TRBJ1-1; D is perhaps TRBD1 (5 bases). Per the germline V gene, CDR1 is KGHSH and CDR2 is LQKENI. V was pared by 3 bases and J by 4 bases, with 12 bases between. This CDR3 region has 14 residues.

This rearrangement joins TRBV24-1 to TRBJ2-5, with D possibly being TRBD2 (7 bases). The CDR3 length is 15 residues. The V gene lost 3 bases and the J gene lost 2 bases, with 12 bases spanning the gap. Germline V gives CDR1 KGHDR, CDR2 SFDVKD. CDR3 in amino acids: CATSDEGGGQETQYF. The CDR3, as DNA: TGTGCCACCAGTGATGAGGGAGGGGGTCAAGAGACCCAGTACTTC.

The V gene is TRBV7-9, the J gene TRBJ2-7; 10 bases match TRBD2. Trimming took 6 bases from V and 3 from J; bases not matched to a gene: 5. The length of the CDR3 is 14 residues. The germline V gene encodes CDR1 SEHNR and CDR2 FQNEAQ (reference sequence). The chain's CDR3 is CASRPSGGGYEQYF. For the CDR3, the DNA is TGTGCCAGCAGGCCTAGCGGGGGAGGCTACGAGCAGTACTTC.

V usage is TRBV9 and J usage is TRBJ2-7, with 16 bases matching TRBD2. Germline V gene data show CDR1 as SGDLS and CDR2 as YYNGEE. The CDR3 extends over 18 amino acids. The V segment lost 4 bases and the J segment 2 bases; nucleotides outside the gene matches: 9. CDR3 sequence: CASSRQGLAGGPPYEQYF. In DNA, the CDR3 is TGTGCCAGCAGCCGACAGGGACTAGCGGGGGGGCCCCCCTACGAGCAGTACTTC. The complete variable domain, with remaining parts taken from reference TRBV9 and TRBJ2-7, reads DSGVTQTPKHLITATGQRVTLRCSPRSGDLSVYWYQQSLDQGLQFLIQYYNGEERAKGNILERFSAQQFPDLHSELNLSSLELGDSALYFCASSRQGLAGGPPYEQYFGPGTRLTVT.

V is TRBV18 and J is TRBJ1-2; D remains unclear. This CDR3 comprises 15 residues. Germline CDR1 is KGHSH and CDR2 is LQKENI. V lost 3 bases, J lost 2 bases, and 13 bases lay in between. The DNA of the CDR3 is TGTGCCAGCTCACCGAGCGTTTGGGTGAACTATGGCTACACCTTC. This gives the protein CASSPSVWVNYGYTF.

The CDR3 DNA reads as TGTGCCAGCAGCCATGCCAGGGCCGGTAACACTGAAGCTTTCTTT. The encoded protein is CASSHARAGNTEAFF. The rearrangement joins TRBV3-1 (or the pseudogene TRBV3-2) to TRBJ1-1; weak D call: TRBD1 (5 bases). CDR3 length: 15 residues. Between the trimmed V and J ends, which lost 3 bases and 2 bases, there was a span of 13 bases. From germline, CDR1 is LGHDT and CDR2 YNNKEL (reference sequence).

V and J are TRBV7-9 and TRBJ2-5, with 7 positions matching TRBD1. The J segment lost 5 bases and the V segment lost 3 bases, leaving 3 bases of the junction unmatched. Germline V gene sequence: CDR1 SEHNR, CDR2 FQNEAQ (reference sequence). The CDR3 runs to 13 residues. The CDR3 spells CASSLGRGETQYF. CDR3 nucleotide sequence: TGTGCCAGCAGCTTGGGCAGGGGGGAGACCCAGTACTTC.

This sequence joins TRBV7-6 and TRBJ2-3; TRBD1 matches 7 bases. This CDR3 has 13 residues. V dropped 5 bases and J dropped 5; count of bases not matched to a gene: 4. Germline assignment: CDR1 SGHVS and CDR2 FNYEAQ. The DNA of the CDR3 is TGTGCCAGCAGCCCCCGGGACAGAGATACGCAGTATTTT. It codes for CASSPRDRDTQYF.

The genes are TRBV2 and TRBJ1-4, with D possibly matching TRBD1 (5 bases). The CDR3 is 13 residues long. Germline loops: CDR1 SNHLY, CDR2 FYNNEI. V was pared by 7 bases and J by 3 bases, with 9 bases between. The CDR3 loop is CASKRGANEKLFF. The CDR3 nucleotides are TGTGCCAGCAAAAGGGGTGCTAATGAAAAACTGTTTTTT.

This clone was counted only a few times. CDR3 amino acids: CASSHNRDSGANVLTF. CDR3 nucleotides: TGCGCCAGCAGCCATAACAGGGACTCTGGGGCCAACGTCCTGACTTTC. V gene TRBV4-3 combines with J gene TRBJ2-6; tentative D call: TRBD1 (6 bases). V dropped 3 bases and J dropped 0 bases, with 9 bases sitting between them. CDR1 is LGHNA and CDR2 is YSLEER in the germline V gene. CDR3 length: 16 amino acids.

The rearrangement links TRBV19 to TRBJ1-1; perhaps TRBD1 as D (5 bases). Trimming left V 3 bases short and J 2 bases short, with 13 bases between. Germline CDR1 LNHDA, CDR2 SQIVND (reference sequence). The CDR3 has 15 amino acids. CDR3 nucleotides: TGTGCCAGTAGTATCCCGCCGGGGGTCAACACTGAAGCTTTCTTT. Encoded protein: CASSIPPGVNTEAFF.

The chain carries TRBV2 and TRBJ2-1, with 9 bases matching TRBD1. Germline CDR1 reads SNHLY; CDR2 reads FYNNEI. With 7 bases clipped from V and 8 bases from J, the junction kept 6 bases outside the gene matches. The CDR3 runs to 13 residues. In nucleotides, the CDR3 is TGTGCCAGCATGGGGACAGGGTCAGATGAGCAGTTCTTC. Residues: CASMGTGSDEQFF.

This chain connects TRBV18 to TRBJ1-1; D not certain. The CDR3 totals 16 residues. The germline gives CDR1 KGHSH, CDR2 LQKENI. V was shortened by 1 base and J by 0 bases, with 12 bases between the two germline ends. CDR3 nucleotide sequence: TGTGCCAGCTCACCACGAGTACAGACAATGAACACTGAAGCTTTCTTT. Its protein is CASSPRVQTMNTEAFF.

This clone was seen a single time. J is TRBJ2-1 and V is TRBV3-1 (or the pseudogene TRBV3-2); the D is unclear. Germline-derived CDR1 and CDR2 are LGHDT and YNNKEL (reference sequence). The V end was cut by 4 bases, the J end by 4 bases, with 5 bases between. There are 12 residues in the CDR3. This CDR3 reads CASSLPYNEQFF. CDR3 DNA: TGTGCCAGCAGCCTCCCTTACAATGAGCAGTTCTTC.

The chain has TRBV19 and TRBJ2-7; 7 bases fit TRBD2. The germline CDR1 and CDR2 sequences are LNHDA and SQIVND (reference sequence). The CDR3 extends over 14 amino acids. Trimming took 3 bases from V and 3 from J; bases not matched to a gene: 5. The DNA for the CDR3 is TGTGCCAGTAGTATGGGGGGGGAACTCTACGAGCAGTACTTC. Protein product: CASSMGGELYEQYF.

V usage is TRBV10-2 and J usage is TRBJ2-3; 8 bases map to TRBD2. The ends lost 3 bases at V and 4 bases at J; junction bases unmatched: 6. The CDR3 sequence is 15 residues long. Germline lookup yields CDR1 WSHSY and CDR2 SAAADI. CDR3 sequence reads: CASSDRGGAADTQYF. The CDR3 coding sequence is TGCGCCAGCAGTGATCGGGGGGGGGCGGCAGATACGCAGTATTTT.

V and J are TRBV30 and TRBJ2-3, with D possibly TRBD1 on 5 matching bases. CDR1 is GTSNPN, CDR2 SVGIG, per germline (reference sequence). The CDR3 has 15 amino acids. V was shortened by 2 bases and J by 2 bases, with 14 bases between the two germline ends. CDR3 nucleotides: TGTGCCTGGAGTCTTAGGGGTATGGACACAGATACGCAGTATTTT. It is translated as CAWSLRGMDTDTQYF.

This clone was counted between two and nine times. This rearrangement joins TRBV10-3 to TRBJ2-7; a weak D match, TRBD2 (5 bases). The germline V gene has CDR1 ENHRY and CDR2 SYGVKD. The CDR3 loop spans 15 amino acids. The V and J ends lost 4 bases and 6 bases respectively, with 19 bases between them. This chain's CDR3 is CAISVWAGGAGEQYF. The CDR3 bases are TGTGCCATCAGTGTTTGGGCCGGAGGTGCGGGCGAGCAGTACTTC.

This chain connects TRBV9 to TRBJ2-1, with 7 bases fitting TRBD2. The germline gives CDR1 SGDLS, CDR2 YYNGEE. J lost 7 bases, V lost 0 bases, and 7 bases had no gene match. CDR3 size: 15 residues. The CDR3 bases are TGTGCCAGCAGCGTAGTGGCGGGGGATAGGAATGAGCAGTTCTTC. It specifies CASSVVAGDRNEQFF.

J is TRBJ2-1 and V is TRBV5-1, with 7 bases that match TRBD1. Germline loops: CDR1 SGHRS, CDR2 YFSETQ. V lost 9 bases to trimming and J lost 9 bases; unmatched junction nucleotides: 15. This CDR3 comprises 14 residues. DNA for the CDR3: TGCGCCACCCGACCCGCAGGGGGAGTAGGTGAGCAGTTCTTC. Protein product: CATRPAGGVGEQFF.

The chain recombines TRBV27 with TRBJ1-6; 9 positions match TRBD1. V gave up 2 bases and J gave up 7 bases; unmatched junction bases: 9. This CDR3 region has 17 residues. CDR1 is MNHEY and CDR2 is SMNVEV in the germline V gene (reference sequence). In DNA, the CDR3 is TGTGCCAGCAGTTTAACATCGGACAGGGGTCTGAATTCACCCCTCCACTTT. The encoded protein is CASSLTSDRGLNSPLHF.

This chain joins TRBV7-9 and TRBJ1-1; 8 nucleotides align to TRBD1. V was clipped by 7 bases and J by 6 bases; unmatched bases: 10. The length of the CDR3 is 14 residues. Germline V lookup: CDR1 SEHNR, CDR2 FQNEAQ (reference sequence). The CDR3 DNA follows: TGTGCCAGCACCTCGGGGCAGGGGGCGGCTGAAGCTTTCTTT. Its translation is CASTSGQGAAEAFF.

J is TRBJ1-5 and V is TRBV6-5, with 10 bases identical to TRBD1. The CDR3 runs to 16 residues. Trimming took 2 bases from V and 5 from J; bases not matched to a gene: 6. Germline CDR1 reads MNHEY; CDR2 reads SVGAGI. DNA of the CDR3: TGTGCCAGCAGTTACCGGGGACAGGGGCCTCATCAGCCCCAGCATTTT. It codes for CASSYRGQGPHQPQHF.

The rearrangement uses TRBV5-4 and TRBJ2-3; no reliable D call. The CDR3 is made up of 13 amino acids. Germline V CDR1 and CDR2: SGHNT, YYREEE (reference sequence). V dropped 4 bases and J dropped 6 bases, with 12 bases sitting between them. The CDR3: CASSPKKLDTQYF. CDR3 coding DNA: TGTGCCAGCAGCCCGAAGAAGCTGGATACGCAGTATTTT.

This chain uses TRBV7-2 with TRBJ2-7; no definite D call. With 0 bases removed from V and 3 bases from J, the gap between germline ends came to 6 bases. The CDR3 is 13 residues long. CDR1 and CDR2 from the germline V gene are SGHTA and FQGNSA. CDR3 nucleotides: TGTGCCAGCAGCTTAGCGCCGCGCTACGAGCAGTACTTC. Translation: CASSLAPRYEQYF.

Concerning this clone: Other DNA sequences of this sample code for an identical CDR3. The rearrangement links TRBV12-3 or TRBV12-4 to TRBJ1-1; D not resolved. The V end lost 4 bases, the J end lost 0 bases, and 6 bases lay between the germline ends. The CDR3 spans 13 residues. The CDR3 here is CASSSTVNTEAFF. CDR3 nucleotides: TGTGCCAGCAGTTCCACAGTGAACACTGAAGCTTTCTTT.

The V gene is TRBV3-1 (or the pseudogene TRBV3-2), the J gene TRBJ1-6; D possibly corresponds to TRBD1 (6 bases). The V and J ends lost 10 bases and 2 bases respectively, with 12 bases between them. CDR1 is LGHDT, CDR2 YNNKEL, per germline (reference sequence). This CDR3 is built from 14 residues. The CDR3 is CATAGETYNSPLHF. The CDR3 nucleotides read TGTGCCACTGCAGGGGAAACCTATAATTCACCCCTCCACTTT.